These T cell receptor beta chains were read from a single sample in a study of response to subunit inactivated influenza vaccine. TCRdb analysed the RT-PCR reads with MiXCR anew, one entry per CDR3 protein. The sample contains hundreds of thousands of distinct CDR3 sequences, about 10% of which appear only once. The sequences come from PBMCs from blood, collected on the day of vaccination. The receptors were gathered from a man aged 50 or older who received an inactivated influenza vaccine. Both conserved end residues are part of each CDR3. Fields, in order: clone size, D gene, V gene, J gene, CDR3 protein, CDR3 DNA. The D gene is left open where the match is weak. Part of the rows lack a size; the others show once, few, many or a class for expanded clones.

clone_size: few
d_call: .
v_call: TRBV28
j_call: TRBJ2-3
cdr3_aa: CASSLWRSIFTDTQYF
cdr3_nt: TGTGCCAGCAGTTTATGGCGCTCGATCTTCACAGATACGCAGTATTTT

clone_size: .
d_call: TRBD1
v_call: TRBV5-5
j_call: TRBJ2-3
cdr3_aa: CASSRKDRFSTDTQYF
cdr3_nt: TGTGCCAGCAGCCGGAAGGACAGGTTTAGCACAGATACGCAGTATTTT

clone_size: .
d_call: .
v_call: TRBV3-1
j_call: TRBJ1-3
cdr3_aa: CASSQEWGSGNTIYF
cdr3_nt: TGTGCCAGCAGCCAAGAATGGGGCTCTGGAAACACCATATATTTT

clone_size: few
d_call: .
v_call: TRBV12-3/TRBV12-4
j_call: TRBJ1-6
cdr3_aa: CASSLGVPNSPLHF
cdr3_nt: TGTGCCAGCAGTTTAGGGGTCCCTAATTCACCCCTCCACTTT

clone_size: .
d_call: .
v_call: TRBV27
j_call: TRBJ2-1
cdr3_aa: CASSLGRARDEQFF
cdr3_nt: TGTGCCAGCAGTTTGGGGCGGGCAAGGGATGAGCAGTTCTTC

clone_size: few
d_call: TRBD1
v_call: TRBV7-3
j_call: TRBJ2-7
cdr3_aa: CASSETGGRLYEQYF
cdr3_nt: TGTGCCAGCAGCGAAACAGGGGGGAGGTTATACGAGCAGTACTTC

clone_size: .
d_call: TRBD1
v_call: TRBV2
j_call: TRBJ2-1
cdr3_aa: CASSEMGTGGYNEQFF
cdr3_nt: TGTGCCAGCAGTGAAATGGGGACAGGGGGCTACAATGAGCAGTTCTTC

clone_size: many
d_call: .
v_call: TRBV18
j_call: TRBJ2-1
cdr3_aa: CASSPPTSNNEQFF
cdr3_nt: TGTGCCAGCTCACCACCTACTAGTAACAATGAGCAGTTCTTC

clone_size: few
d_call: TRBD2
v_call: TRBV10-3
j_call: TRBJ2-2
cdr3_aa: CAISRVLQREIGELFF
cdr3_nt: TGTGCCATCAGTCGCGTGTTGCAGCGGGAGATCGGGGAGCTGTTTTTT

clone_size: .
d_call: .
v_call: TRBV27
j_call: TRBJ2-1
cdr3_aa: CASRQTNEQFF
cdr3_nt: TGTGCCAGCAGGCAAACCAATGAGCAGTTCTTC

clone_size: few
d_call: .
v_call: TRBV20-1
j_call: TRBJ2-2
cdr3_aa: CSAREDGRGVTGELFF
cdr3_nt: TGCAGTGCTAGAGAGGACGGCAGGGGAGTTACCGGGGAGCTGTTTTTT

clone_size: few
d_call: .
v_call: TRBV25-1
j_call: TRBJ1-6
cdr3_aa: CASSEETEGNSPLHF
cdr3_nt: TGTGCCAGCAGTGAAGAGACGGAGGGTAATTCACCCCTCCACTTT

clone_size: few
d_call: .
v_call: TRBV19
j_call: TRBJ2-1
cdr3_aa: CATLSAGGYEQFF
cdr3_nt: TGTGCCACCTTATCTGCGGGTGGGTATGAGCAGTTCTTC

clone_size: few
d_call: .
v_call: TRBV29-1
j_call: TRBJ2-7
cdr3_aa: CSVAGTASSYEQYF
cdr3_nt: TGCAGCGTGGCCGGGACGGCTAGCTCCTACGAGCAGTACTTC

clone_size: once
d_call: TRBD2
v_call: TRBV5-4
j_call: TRBJ2-1
cdr3_aa: CASSSFGTSGINEQFF
cdr3_nt: TGTGCCAGCAGCTCATTCGGGACTAGCGGGATAAATGAGCAGTTCTTC

clone_size: .
d_call: .
v_call: TRBV20-1
j_call: TRBJ1-1
cdr3_aa: CSARGGDTTEAFF
cdr3_nt: TGCAGTGCTAGGGGAGGCGACACCACTGAAGCTTTCTTT

clone_size: few
d_call: .
v_call: TRBV18
j_call: TRBJ2-1
cdr3_aa: CASSQGQPYNEQFF
cdr3_nt: TGTGCCAGCTCACAAGGACAGCCCTACAATGAGCAGTTCTTC

clone_size: .
d_call: TRBD2
v_call: TRBV30
j_call: TRBJ2-3
cdr3_aa: CAWSLAGTQYF
cdr3_nt: TGTGCCTGGAGTCTAGCGGGGACGCAGTATTTT

clone_size: many
d_call: TRBD1
v_call: TRBV29-1
j_call: TRBJ2-7
cdr3_aa: CSVVGQGSYEQYF
cdr3_nt: TGCAGCGTTGTGGGACAGGGCTCCTACGAGCAGTACTTC

clone_size: many
d_call: .
v_call: TRBV29-1
j_call: TRBJ2-3
cdr3_aa: CSAFLNTQYF
cdr3_nt: TGCAGCGCCTTCTTGAATACGCAGTATTTT

clone_size: few
d_call: .
v_call: TRBV2
j_call: TRBJ2-5
cdr3_aa: CASTPYGRRAGAQYF
cdr3_nt: TGTGCCAGCACCCCTTATGGGAGACGAGCTGGAGCCCAGTACTTC